This T cell receptor (beta chain) is drawn from a study of T cells in Graves' hyperthyroidism and ophthalmopathy. Regions amplified from RNA transcripts were the TCR beta CDR3 regions. HTBI primers were employed in a first-round RT-PCR of the TCR CDR3. TCRdb re-called the multiplex PCR reads through MiXCR, storing one row per CDR3 protein. The sample holds over 500,000 distinct CDR3 sequences; 35% to 50% are singletons and the top ten take roughly 45%. Germline CDR1 reads MGHRA; CDR2 reads YSYEKL. With 4 bases clipped from V and 0 bases from J, the junction kept 6 bases outside the gene matches. CDR3 length: 16 amino acids. This clonotype was observed a handful of times.

The clonotype comes from an adult woman with Graves' disease, either hyperthyroidism or ophthalmopathy (not recorded which). The chain is built from TRBV4-1 and TRBJ1-3; 7 bases match TRBD1. The sequencing input was peripheral blood or thyroid tissue (not recorded which). The CDR3 here is CASSRRDSPSGNTIYF. The CDR3, as DNA: TGCGCCAGCAGCCGAAGGGACAGTCCCTCTGGAAACACCATATATTTT.